This TCR beta chain was identified during a study of shared clonotypes between healthy human individuals. Study-wide results and limits: Shared across a few donors were around 5% of the naive CD4 clonotypes.

Concerning this clone itself: The antigen remains unidentified.

Selected positively for CCR7 and CD45RO-negative, naive CD8 cells excluded terminally differentiated effector memory CD45RA+ cells. All donors qualified as healthy HIV-negative adults and had experienced no recent acute infections or vaccinations. Trimming took off 5 bases at V and 0 bases at J, with 11 bases between the two ends. Germline values: CDR1 MNHEY, CDR2 SMNVEV (reference sequence). This CDR3 contains 14 residues. The assay was immunoSEQ multiplex PCR, and TCRdb's table has in-frame clones only and misses some. The repertoire holds 1.5 million to 2.5 million clones, less than 95% seen once, with 1% to 1.5% in the top ten.

The specimen was naive CD8+ T cells sorted from blood. This clonotype was obtained from a man aged 18 to 29 in good health. The chain recombines TRBV27 with TRBJ2-7; D gene uncertain. Here the CDR3 DNA reads TGTGCCAGCAGTCCCTTTTTAGCCTCCTACGAGCAGTACTTC. Its translation is CASSPFLASYEQYF.